This T cell receptor (beta chain) was profiled in a study of Graves' ophthalmopathy and Graves' hyperthyroidism. RNA served as the template for amplifying TCR beta CDR3 regions. First-round RT-PCR relied on HTBI primers, and a second-round multiplex PCR came next. TCRdb used MiXCR to reprocess the multiplex PCR reads, holding one entry per CDR3 protein. The sample carries over 200,000 distinct CDR3 sequences, roughly 29% recorded once. Serum thyroxine and TRAb, along with clinical symptoms, thyroid ultrasound and orbital computed tomography, were what diagnosis relied on. Sampling 10 ml of fresh peripheral blood provided the PBMCs. V dropped 1 base and J dropped 4 bases, with 16 bases sitting between them. The CDR3 covers 16 residues. In germline, CDR1 is MNHEY, CDR2 SVGEGT. This clonotype was detected many times.

This TCR was sampled from a man in his fifties with Graves' ophthalmopathy. The sample taken for sequencing was peripheral blood. The chain is built from TRBV6-2 or TRBV6-3 and TRBJ2-5, with D possibly called TRBD1 or TRBD2 (5 bases each). CDR3 residues: CASSYFDLRGAETQYF. CDR3 bases: TGTGCCAGCAGTTACTTTGATTTAAGAGGGGCAGAGACCCAGTACTTC.